These 2 T cell receptor beta chains share one sample of origin, sequenced in a study of radiotherapy plus CTLA-4 blockade in lung cancer. Profiling relied on immunoSEQ multiplex PCR, and the TCRdb table lists in-frame clones only, not all of them. The sample shows 81,000 or so clones, 60% to 85% of them seen only once. Sample: peripheral blood, taken from a patient treated with radiotherapy plus ipilimumab. The receptors come from a human donor with non-small cell lung cancer whose response to radiotherapy plus ipilimumab could not be evaluated. Some clones in this sample may be carry-over from other donors' samples.

J is TRBJ2-3 and V is TRBV5-8, with a possible D match to TRBD1 (5 bases). The CDR3 totals 14 residues. The V gene's germline CDR1 is SGHTS and CDR2 YDEGEE. Trimming stripped 2 bases from V and 2 bases from J, with 9 bases between. CDR3 amino acids: CASSFQGTTDTQYF. The DNA of the CDR3 is TGTGCCAGCAGCTTTCAGGGAACCACAGATACGCAGTATTTT.

The chain combines TRBV10-3 with TRBJ1-2; 9 positions agree with TRBD1. Germline CDR1 is ENHRY and CDR2 is SYGVKD. The V and J ends lost 3 bases and 4 bases, in that order; junction bases with no gene match: 6. This CDR3 contains 15 residues. In DNA form, the CDR3 reads TGTGCCATCAGTGAACGGACAGGGGAGGCCTATGGCTACACCTTC. Translating gives CAISERTGEAYGYTF.